These 30 T cell receptor beta chains were sequenced from one sample in a study of PD-L1 blockade in urothelial cancer. Libraries were prepared by immunoSEQ multiplex PCR; TCRdb keeps only in-frame clonotypes and omits some of them. Here the sample spans 83,000 or so clones, approximately 87% being singletons. The time point is: peripheral blood 6 weeks after treatment start. Source: PBMCs, taken around atezolizumab (anti-PD-L1) treatment. These receptors were obtained from a man aged 65 to 85 with urothelial cancer.

This clone showed up just a few times. The chain carries TRBV9 and TRBJ2-2; TRBD2 matches at 13 bases. Germline V CDR1 and CDR2: SGDLS, YYNGEE. The CDR3 loop spans 17 amino acids. V lost 4 bases and J lost 2; bases outside the gene matches: 5. The CDR3 nucleotides are TGTGCCAGCAGCAAGGGACTAGCGGGAACTAACACCGGGGAGCTGTTTTTT. It yields the protein CASSKGLAGTNTGELFF. The full variable domain, its missing parts supplied by reference TRBV9 and TRBJ2-2, is DSGVTQTPKHLITATGQRVTLRCSPRSGDLSVYWYQQSLDQGLQFLIQYYNGEERAKGNILERFSAQQFPDLHSELNLSSLELGDSALYFCASSKGLAGTNTGELFFGEGSRLTVL.

The rearrangement joins TRBV6-1 to TRBJ1-1, with 11 bases lining up with TRBD1. The CDR3 runs to 15 residues. Germline V gene lookup returns CDR1 MNHNS and CDR2 SASEGT. Trimming cost V 4 bases and J 6 bases; bases outside gene matches: 7. For the CDR3, the DNA is TGTGCCAGCAGTGCCTTGGACAGGGGGCCAGCTGAAGCTTTCTTT. As protein: CASSALDRGPAEAFF.

This chain links TRBV6-1 with TRBJ2-7, with D perhaps matching TRBD2 (6 bases). There are 13 residues in the CDR3. Trimming shortened V by 6 bases and J by 4 bases, and 13 bases separated the two germline ends. The V gene's germline CDR1 is MNHNS and CDR2 SASEGT. The CDR3 DNA reads as TGTGCCAGCAGGATGGAGGGTGGGTACGAGCAGTACTTC. This translates into CASRMEGGYEQYF.

The table lists this clone with a count of one. The V gene is TRBV18, the J gene TRBJ2-2; 7 nucleotides align to TRBD1. The trim removed 3 bases at V and 2 bases at J, leaving 12 bases unmatched. CDR3 length: 18 amino acids. The V gene's germline CDR1 is KGHSH and CDR2 LQKENI. This CDR3 reads CASSPGINRGYNTGELFF. In DNA form, the CDR3 reads TGTGCCAGCTCACCCGGAATTAACAGGGGTTATAACACCGGGGAGCTGTTTTTT.

This clone was recorded many times. The junction differs from germline at one of its ends, possibly a read error. The chain links TRBV7-7 to TRBJ2-7; 11 bases are a match to TRBD2. The CDR3 spans 14 residues. The germline CDR1 and CDR2 sequences are SSHAT and FNYEAQ (reference sequence). The CDR3 sequence is CASSPTSGTYEQYF. For the CDR3, the DNA is TGTGCTAGCAGCCCGACTAGCGGGACCTACGAGCAGTACTTC.

The rearrangement joins TRBV7-2 to TRBJ1-2, with D perhaps TRBD1 (5 bases). This CDR3 spans 15 amino acids. V was pared by 1 base and J by 0 bases, with 9 bases between. Germline CDR1 reads SGHTA; CDR2 reads FQGNSA. Written as DNA, the CDR3 is TGTGCCAGCAGCTTAGTGGGGCCTGCTAACTATGGCTACACCTTC. It codes for CASSLVGPANYGYTF.

Details on this clone: This CDR3 is also generated by other DNA sequences in the sample. The chain has TRBV7-2 and TRBJ2-7, with 11 bases lining up with TRBD2. V gave up 1 base and J gave up 3 bases; unmatched junction bases: 2. The CDR3 is made up of 15 amino acids. Germline V gives CDR1 SGHTA, CDR2 FQGNSA. The CDR3 sequence: CASSLGLAGGYEQYF. The DNA for the CDR3 is TGTGCCAGCAGCTTAGGTCTAGCGGGAGGCTACGAGCAGTACTTC.

Written as DNA, the CDR3 is TGTGCCTGGAACCCGGTACGGGACAGGGGGTTACTCACTGAAGCTTTCTTT. This codes for CAWNPVRDRGLLTEAFF. The chain carries TRBV30 and TRBJ1-1, with 11 bases that match TRBD1. Germline values: CDR1 GTSNPN, CDR2 SVGIG (reference sequence). V was clipped by 4 bases and J by 4 bases; unmatched bases: 14. This CDR3 is 17 amino acids long.

The genes are TRBV29-1 and TRBJ2-3; 7 bases map to TRBD2. Trimming removed 4 bases from V and 2 bases from J; junction bases left unmatched: 6. Germline values: CDR1 SQVTM, CDR2 ANQGSEA. CDR3 length: 14 amino acids. The CDR3 loop reads CSVGWEGPTDTQYF. CDR3 bases: TGCAGCGTTGGGTGGGAGGGCCCCACAGATACGCAGTATTTT.

The chain couples TRBV2 to TRBJ2-3; 10 bases are shared with TRBD2. The germline V gene encodes CDR1 SNHLY and CDR2 FYNNEI. This CDR3 is built from 14 residues. After removal of 8 bases from V and 6 bases from J, the junction contained 8 bases not matched to a gene. DNA for the CDR3: TGTGCCAGCGCTCTAGCGGGAGAATTGGATACGCAGTATTTT. Translation gives CASALAGELDTQYF.

This sequence joins TRBV11-2 and TRBJ1-4; TRBD1 agrees at 12 bases. In germline, CDR1 is SGHAT, CDR2 FQNNGV. This CDR3 comprises 14 residues. J gave up 8 bases and V 3 bases, and 1 base lay outside the gene matches. The CDR3 region has the DNA TGTGCCAGCAGCTTTGGGACAGGGGGCGAAAAACTGTTTTTT. Translating gives CASSFGTGGEKLFF.

The chain links TRBV9 to TRBJ2-7; D may be TRBD1 (6 bases). Germline lookup yields CDR1 SGDLS and CDR2 YYNGEE. The CDR3 has 13 residues. The V end lost 4 bases, the J end lost 4 bases, and 12 bases lay between the germline ends. Here the CDR3 reads CASSPRDTYEQYF. In DNA, the CDR3 is TGTGCCAGCAGCCCCCGGGACACGTACGAGCAGTACTTC.

The V and J genes are TRBV7-6 and TRBJ1-6; D ambiguous. Germline CDR1 and CDR2: SGHVS and FNYEAQ. Trimming stripped 3 bases from V and 10 bases from J, with 10 bases between. The CDR3 has 13 amino acids. The CDR3 is CASSLGSYSPLHF. CDR3 bases: TGTGCCAGCAGCTTGGGGAGTTACTCACCCCTCCACTTT.

The chain is built from TRBV10-1 and TRBJ2-7, with 9 bases aligning to TRBD1. This CDR3 spans 14 amino acids. With V trimmed by 7 bases and J by 0 bases, 4 bases remained unmatched. Germline CDR1 is WNHNN and CDR2 is SYGVQD (reference sequence). CDR3 DNA: TGCGCCAGCACCCGACAGGGGGTCTCCTACGAGCAGTACTTC. This sequence encodes CASTRQGVSYEQYF.

The rearrangement joins TRBV7-6 to TRBJ2-7; tentatively, D is TRBD2 (6 bases). The CDR3 sequence is 17 residues long. Deletions cut 0 bases from V and 3 bases from J, with 18 bases between. CDR1 is SGHVS, CDR2 FNYEAQ, per germline. Here the CDR3 DNA reads TGTGCCAGCAGCTTAGCGCTAACCGGGACTCGATTCTACGAGCAGTACTTC. It is translated as CASSLALTGTRFYEQYF.

The rearrangement links TRBV19 to TRBJ2-5, with a tentative D call TRBD1 (5 bases). The germline V and J ends were trimmed by 1 base and 2 bases, with 8 bases remaining between them. CDR1 and CDR2 from the germline V gene are LNHDA and SQIVND (reference sequence). This CDR3 contains 14 residues. CDR3 in DNA: TGTGCCAGTAGTATAGGTCAGGGACAAGAGACCCAGTACTTC. This sequence encodes CASSIGQGQETQYF.

The V and J genes are TRBV29-1 and TRBJ2-5; D may be TRBD1 (6 bases). Trimming removed 4 bases at V and 5 bases at J, with 14 bases between. The CDR3 length is 13 residues. CDR1 and CDR2 from the germline V gene are SQVTM and ANQGSEA. CDR3 in amino acids: CSVAWGRGETQYF. The CDR3 DNA reads as TGCAGCGTTGCCTGGGGGCGCGGGGAGACCCAGTACTTC.

This chain joins TRBV19 and TRBJ2-1; 15 bases line up with TRBD2. Germline values: CDR1 LNHDA, CDR2 SQIVND (reference sequence). V lost 6 bases, J lost 6 bases, and 3 bases stayed unmatched. CDR3 length equals 15 residues. The CDR3 sequence is CASRGLAGGSNEQFF. The DNA of the CDR3 is TGTGCCAGTAGGGGACTAGCGGGAGGAAGCAATGAGCAGTTCTTC.

The chain uses TRBV19 and TRBJ2-3, with D possibly TRBD2 on 6 matching bases. From germline, CDR1 is LNHDA and CDR2 SQIVND (reference sequence). The V gene lost 7 bases and the J gene lost 4 bases, with 21 bases spanning the gap. The CDR3 sequence is 16 residues long. The CDR3 nucleotides are TGTGCCAGTACTCAGGACACGGGGGTTAATTCAGATACGCAGTATTTT. Its translation: CASTQDTGVNSDTQYF.

The chain uses TRBV19 and TRBJ1-4; 11 bases map to TRBD1. The CDR3 spans 17 residues. Germline V CDR1 and CDR2: LNHDA, SQIVND (reference sequence). With V trimmed by 7 bases and J by 0 bases, 7 bases remained unmatched. CDR3 residues: CASTWTGGRTTNEKLFF. Written as DNA, the CDR3 is TGTGCCAGTACCTGGACAGGGGGCCGTACAACTAATGAAAAACTGTTTTTT.

The V call is TRBV10-3, the J call TRBJ1-1; TRBD1 aligns across 9 bases. V gave up 2 bases and J gave up 1 base; unmatched junction bases: 14. The V gene's germline CDR1 is ENHRY and CDR2 SYGVKD. The CDR3 sequence is 19 residues long. CDR3 residues: CAISENRDRDDPWNTEAFF. CDR3 coding DNA: TGTGCCATCAGTGAGAACCGGGACAGGGACGACCCGTGGAACACTGAAGCTTTCTTT.

This clone came up once. This chain links TRBV19 with TRBJ1-4; 10 bases line up with TRBD1. Germline-derived CDR1 and CDR2 are LNHDA and SQIVND (reference sequence). J lost 0 bases, V lost 4 bases, and 5 bases had no gene match. The CDR3 spans 17 residues. This chain's CDR3 is CASSTRTGGATNEKLFF. Written as DNA, the CDR3 is TGTGCCAGTAGTACCCGGACAGGGGGAGCAACTAATGAAAAACTGTTTTTT.

The chain recombines TRBV30 with TRBJ2-7; TRBD2 might be the D (5 bases). V lost 0 bases and J 7 bases, leaving 22 bases between the germline ends. The CDR3 spans 16 residues. The V gene's germline CDR1 is GTSNPN and CDR2 SVGIG (reference sequence). CDR3 protein: CAWSVLDGSSPPEQYF. CDR3 nucleotide sequence: TGTGCCTGGAGTGTACTGGACGGCTCTAGCCCGCCGGAGCAGTACTTC.

The chain couples TRBV6-5 to TRBJ1-3; unclear D gene. CDR3 size: 14 residues. CDR1 is MNHEY and CDR2 is SVGAGI in the germline V gene. V dropped 9 bases and J dropped 0 bases, with 12 bases sitting between them. CDR3 DNA: TGTGCCAGTCCGTCAGGCTACTCTGGAAACACCATATATTTT. Amino acid sequence: CASPSGYSGNTIYF.

This chain joins TRBV5-1 and TRBJ2-2, with TRBD2 matching 8 bases. Germline V gene lookup returns CDR1 SGHRS and CDR2 YFSETQ. CDR3 length: 16 residues. V lost 4 bases and J lost 6; bases outside the gene matches: 11. CDR3 bases: TGCGCCAGCAGCCTCTACGGGAGGGCAGCCGCCGGGGAGCTGTTTTTT. This sequence encodes CASSLYGRAAAGELFF.

This sequence joins TRBV6-6 and TRBJ1-1; 7 bases align to TRBD1. CDR1 MNHNY and CDR2 SVGAGI come from the germline V gene (reference sequence). The ends lost 0 bases at V and 6 bases at J; junction bases unmatched: 1. The CDR3 is 13 amino acids. CDR3 region: CASSYSQGAEAFF. CDR3 bases: TGTGCCAGCAGTTACTCGCAGGGGGCTGAAGCTTTCTTT.

The chain joins TRBV11-2 to TRBJ2-3; D is ambiguous. Trimming cost V 3 bases and J 3 bases, with 10 bases left between them. CDR1 SGHAT and CDR2 FQNNGV come from the germline V gene. The length of the CDR3 is 14 residues. The CDR3 bases are TGTGCCAGCAGCTTTGATCCTACGACAGATACGCAGTATTTT. Protein: CASSFDPTTDTQYF. The complete variable domain, with remaining parts taken from reference TRBV11-2 and TRBJ2-3, reads EAGVAQSPRYKIIEKRQSVAFWCNPISGHATLYWYQQILGQGPKLLIQFQNNGVVDDSQLPKDRFSAERLKGVDSTLKIQPAKLEDSAVYLCASSFDPTTDTQYFGPGTRLTVL.

The J gene is TRBJ2-3, the V gene TRBV19; D not resolved. The V end was cut by 11 bases, the J end by 6 bases, with 15 bases between. The CDR3 totals 12 residues. Germline V gene data show CDR1 as LNHDA and CDR2 as SQIVND (reference sequence). The CDR3: CASPAECDTQYF. As DNA, the CDR3 is TGTGCCTCCCCCGCGGAGTGCGATACGCAGTATTTT.

The gene calls are TRBV5-6 and TRBJ2-7, with TRBD2 matching 13 bases. This CDR3 has 15 residues. The germline V gene has CDR1 SGHDT and CDR2 YYEEEE. The ends lost 3 bases at V and 5 bases at J; junction bases unmatched: 5. The CDR3 DNA follows: TGTGCCAGCAGCTGGACTAGCGGGGGAATGCACGAGCAGTACTTC. Encoded protein: CASSWTSGGMHEQYF.

The chain recombines TRBV7-2 with TRBJ2-2; perhaps TRBD1 as D (6 bases). CDR1 is SGHTA, CDR2 FQGNSA, per germline. The CDR3 runs 14 residues. V was clipped by 5 bases and J by 5 bases, with 12 bases between them. DNA of the CDR3: TGTGCCAGCAGCAAGGGGGTGGGGACCGGGGAGCTGTTTTTT. Its translation: CASSKGVGTGELFF.